A single sample is the source of the 11 T cell receptor beta chains below, sequenced in a study of T cell changes during pregnancy in multiple sclerosis. Repertoires were generated with immunoSEQ multiplex PCR, while TCRdb's copy carries only in-frame clones and drops some. This sample has approximately 41,000 clones, with around 90% found just once. The specimen comprised CD4+ T cells from peripheral blood mononuclear cells, sampled in the first trimester of pregnancy. The source of these receptors is a female donor with multiple sclerosis, enrolled in a pregnancy study.

The rearrangement uses TRBV27 and TRBJ2-7; no clear D. Germline CDR1 MNHEY, CDR2 SMNVEV (reference sequence). This CDR3 is 15 amino acids long. Trimming left V 0 bases short and J 4 bases short, with 13 bases between. The CDR3 region has the DNA TGTGCCAGCAGTTTATCGAGCCTTGGGCCATACGAGCAGTACTTC. Residues: CASSLSSLGPYEQYF.

This clone was observed once. V and J are TRBV7-8 and TRBJ1-1; 7 nucleotides line up with TRBD1. Germline trimming cut 3 bases from V and 4 bases from J; bases unmatched to any gene: 5. Germline V gives CDR1 SGHVS, CDR2 FQNEAQ. The CDR3 sequence is 14 residues long. CDR3 loop: CASSFDRVGTEAFF. As DNA, the CDR3 is TGTGCCAGCAGCTTTGACAGGGTGGGCACTGAAGCTTTCTTT. The entire variable domain, with the rest obtained from reference TRBV7-8 and TRBJ1-1, is as follows: GAGVSQSPRYKVAKRGQDVALRCDPISGHVSLFWYQQALGQGPEFLTYFQNEAQLDKSGLPSDRFFAERPEGSVSTLKIQRTQQEDSAVYLCASSFDRVGTEAFFGQGTRLTVV.

This chain connects TRBV28 to TRBJ2-3; 8 bases align to TRBD2. Germline lookup yields CDR1 MDHEN and CDR2 SYDVKM. Trimming removed 3 bases from V and 7 bases from J; junction bases left unmatched: 15. This CDR3 region has 17 residues. CDR3 sequence reads: CASSFIWGLVSSNTQYF. For the CDR3, the DNA is TGTGCCAGCAGTTTTATATGGGGACTAGTCAGCTCGAATACGCAGTATTTT.

Only one count was recorded for this clone. The J gene is TRBJ1-1, the V gene TRBV6-1, with 10 positions matching TRBD1. Germline-derived CDR1 and CDR2 are MNHNS and SASEGT. The V gene end was trimmed by 4 bases and the J gene end by 4 bases; junction bases not matched to a gene: 3. The CDR3 covers 14 residues. CDR3 region: CASSATGGGTEAFF. The CDR3 DNA follows: TGTGCCAGCAGTGCGACAGGGGGCGGCACTGAAGCTTTCTTT.

This chain uses TRBV6-5 with TRBJ1-5; 8 positions match TRBD1. The CDR3 length is 14 residues. The V gene end was trimmed by 6 bases and the J gene end by 4 bases; junction bases not matched to a gene: 5. Germline V gives CDR1 MNHEY, CDR2 SVGAGI. The CDR3 here is CASSRRTGNQPQHF. In nucleotides, the CDR3 is TGTGCCAGCAGCCGACGGACAGGGAATCAGCCCCAGCATTTT.

The gene calls are TRBV19 and TRBJ2-7; 14 bases match TRBD2. Trimming at V came to 4 bases and at J to 7 bases, leaving 9 bases not matched to a gene. The CDR3 has 16 residues. Germline V gene sequence: CDR1 LNHDA, CDR2 SQIVND (reference sequence). The CDR3, as DNA: TGTGCCAGTAGTAGTGGGACTAGCGGGAGATTTTGGGAGCAGTACTTC. This sequence encodes CASSSGTSGRFWEQYF.

The chain couples TRBV9 to TRBJ2-7, with TRBD2 identical over 11 bases. V shed 4 bases and J 3 bases; nucleotides not matched to a gene: 3. The CDR3 sequence is 14 residues long. Germline CDR1 SGDLS, CDR2 YYNGEE. The DNA for the CDR3 is TGTGCCAGCAGCCCAGGGACTAGCGGCTACGAGCAGTACTTC. It yields the protein CASSPGTSGYEQYF.

The chain recombines TRBV10-1 with TRBJ2-3; 9 bases agree with TRBD2. Germline values: CDR1 WNHNN, CDR2 SYGVQD (reference sequence). Trimming cost V 5 bases and J 0 bases; bases outside gene matches: 3. The length of the CDR3 is 15 residues. The CDR3 DNA reads as TGCGCCAGCAGTAGCGGGAGGCCGAGCACAGATACGCAGTATTTT. This codes for CASSSGRPSTDTQYF.

The chain is built from TRBV5-4 and TRBJ2-1, with 10 bases aligning to TRBD2. CDR3 size: 17 residues. Germline lookup yields CDR1 SGHNT and CDR2 YYREEE (reference sequence). V dropped 1 base and J dropped 4; count of bases not matched to a gene: 8. CDR3: CASSLIGSGRKYNEQFF. Here the CDR3 DNA reads TGTGCCAGCAGCTTGATTGGTAGCGGGAGGAAGTACAATGAGCAGTTCTTC.

CDR3 sequence reads: CASSMAGQGQDYGYTF. The CDR3 coding sequence is TGTGCCAGTAGTATGGCGGGACAGGGTCAAGACTATGGCTACACCTTC. The V gene is TRBV19, the J gene TRBJ1-2, with TRBD1 matching over 9 bases. The length of the CDR3 is 16 residues. V shed 3 bases, J shed 3 bases, and the junction held 8 bases outside the gene matches. Per germline, CDR1 LNHDA and CDR2 SQIVND (reference sequence).

V and J are TRBV30 and TRBJ2-1; the D is unclear. Germline V gives CDR1 GTSNPN, CDR2 SVGIG (reference sequence). V lost 2 bases to trimming and J lost 7 bases, with 6 bases between them. CDR3 length: 11 residues. CDR3 sequence (DNA): TGTGCCTGGAGTACTGGTAATGAGCAGTTCTTC. This sequence encodes CAWSTGNEQFF.